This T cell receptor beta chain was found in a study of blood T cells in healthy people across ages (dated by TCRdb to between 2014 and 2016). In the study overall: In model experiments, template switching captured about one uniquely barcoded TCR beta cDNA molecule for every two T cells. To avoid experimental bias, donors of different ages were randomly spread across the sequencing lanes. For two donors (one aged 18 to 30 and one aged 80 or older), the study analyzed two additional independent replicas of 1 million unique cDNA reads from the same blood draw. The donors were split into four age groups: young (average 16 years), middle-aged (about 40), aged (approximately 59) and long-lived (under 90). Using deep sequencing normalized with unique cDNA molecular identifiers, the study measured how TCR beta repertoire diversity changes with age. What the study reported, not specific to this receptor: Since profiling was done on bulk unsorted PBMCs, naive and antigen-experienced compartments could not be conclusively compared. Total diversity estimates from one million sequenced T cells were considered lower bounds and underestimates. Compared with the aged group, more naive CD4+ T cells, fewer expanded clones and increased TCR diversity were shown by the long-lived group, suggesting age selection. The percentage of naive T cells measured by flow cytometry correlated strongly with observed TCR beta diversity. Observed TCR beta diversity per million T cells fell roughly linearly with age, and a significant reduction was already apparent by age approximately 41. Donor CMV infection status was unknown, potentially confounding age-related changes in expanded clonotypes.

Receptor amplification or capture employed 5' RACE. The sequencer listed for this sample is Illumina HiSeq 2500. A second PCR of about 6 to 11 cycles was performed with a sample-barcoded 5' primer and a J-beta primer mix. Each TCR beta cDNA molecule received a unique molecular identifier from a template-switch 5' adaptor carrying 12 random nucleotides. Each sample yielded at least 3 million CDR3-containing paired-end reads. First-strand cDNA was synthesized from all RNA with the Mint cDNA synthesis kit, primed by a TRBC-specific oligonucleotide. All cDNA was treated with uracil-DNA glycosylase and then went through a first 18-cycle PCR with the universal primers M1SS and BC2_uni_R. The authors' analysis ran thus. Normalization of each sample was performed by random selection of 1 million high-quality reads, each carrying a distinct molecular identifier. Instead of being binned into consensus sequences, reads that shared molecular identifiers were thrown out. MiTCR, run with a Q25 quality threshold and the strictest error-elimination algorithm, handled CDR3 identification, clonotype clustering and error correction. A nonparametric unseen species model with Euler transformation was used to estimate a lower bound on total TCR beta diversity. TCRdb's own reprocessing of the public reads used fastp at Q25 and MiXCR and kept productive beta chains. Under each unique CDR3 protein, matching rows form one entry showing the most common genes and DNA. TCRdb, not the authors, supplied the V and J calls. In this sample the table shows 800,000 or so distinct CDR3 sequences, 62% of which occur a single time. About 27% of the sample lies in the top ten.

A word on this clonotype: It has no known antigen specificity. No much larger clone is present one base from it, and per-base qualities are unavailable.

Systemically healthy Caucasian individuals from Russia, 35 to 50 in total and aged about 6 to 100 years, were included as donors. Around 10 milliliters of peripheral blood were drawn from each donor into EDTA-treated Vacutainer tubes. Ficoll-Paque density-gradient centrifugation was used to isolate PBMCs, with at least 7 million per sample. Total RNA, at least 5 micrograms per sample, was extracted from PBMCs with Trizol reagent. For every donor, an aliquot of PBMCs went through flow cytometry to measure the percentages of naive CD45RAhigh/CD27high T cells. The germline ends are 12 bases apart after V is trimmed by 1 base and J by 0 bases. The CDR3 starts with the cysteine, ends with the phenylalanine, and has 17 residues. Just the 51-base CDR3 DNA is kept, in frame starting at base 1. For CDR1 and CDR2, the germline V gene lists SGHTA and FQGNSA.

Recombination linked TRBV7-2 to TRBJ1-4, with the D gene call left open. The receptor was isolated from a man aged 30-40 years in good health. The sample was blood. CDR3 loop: CASSLVPDFATNEKLFF. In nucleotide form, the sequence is TGTGCCAGCAGCTTAGTGCCGGACTTTGCAACTAATGAAAAACTGTTTTTT.